The next 15 T cell receptor beta chains were all read from a single sample in a study of cytomegalovirus exposure and HLA in healthy donors. Primers included in the PCR were 60 Vbeta and 13 Jbeta primers. Some clones are missing from TCRdb's copy, which holds only in-frame ones; the method was immunoSEQ multiplex PCR. Of about 120,000 clones listed, 65% to 85% were seen once; the top ten hold about 2.8%. Sequenced input: PBMCs. These receptors came from a woman aged 40 to 55 in good health and CMV-seropositive.

The genes are TRBV2 and TRBJ1-1; D is unclear. V was trimmed by 4 bases and J by 0 bases, leaving 9 bases between them. This CDR3 region has 14 residues. Germline V lookup: CDR1 SNHLY, CDR2 FYNNEI. DNA for the CDR3: TGTGCCAGCAGTGTATGGCCCCTGAACACTGAAGCTTTCTTT. Residues: CASSVWPLNTEAFF.

The chain joins TRBV5-1 to TRBJ2-5; D is uncertain. The CDR3 runs 12 residues. Deletions cut 2 bases from V and 3 bases from J, with 5 bases between. In germline, CDR1 is SGHRS, CDR2 YFSETQ. The CDR3 sequence: CASSFPKETQYF. CDR3 bases: TGCGCCAGCAGCTTCCCCAAAGAGACCCAGTACTTC.

This chain uses TRBV5-1 with TRBJ2-5, with 10 bases matching TRBD2. From germline, CDR1 is SGHRS and CDR2 YFSETQ. Losses at the gene ends were 1 base for V and 2 bases for J; bases not matched to a gene: 2. CDR3 length: 15 amino acids. The CDR3, as DNA: TGCGCCAGCAGCTTGCGGACTAGCGGTCAAGAGACCCAGTACTTC. It yields the protein CASSLRTSGQETQYF.

The chain uses TRBV5-8 and TRBJ1-1, with D unresolved. Germline CDR1 reads SGHTS; CDR2 reads YDEGEE. There are 17 residues in the CDR3. The germline V and J ends were trimmed by 4 bases and 1 base, with 20 bases remaining between them. CDR3 amino acids: CASSLTRHQYENTEAFF. The DNA for the CDR3 is TGTGCCAGCAGCCTGACCCGACACCAGTACGAGAACACTGAAGCTTTCTTT.

This rearrangement joins TRBV25-1 to TRBJ2-7; the match to TRBD1 covers 9 bases. J gave up 6 bases and V 2 bases, and 8 bases lay outside the gene matches. The CDR3 runs 15 residues. Germline V gene data show CDR1 as MGHDK and CDR2 as SYGVNS. CDR3: CASSEPGTGLGEQYF. Written as DNA, the CDR3 is TGTGCCAGCAGTGAACCCGGGACAGGGTTGGGCGAGCAGTACTTC.

V and J are TRBV7-9 and TRBJ2-7; 7 bases agree with TRBD1. Germline CDR1 reads SEHNR; CDR2 reads FQNEAQ (reference sequence). This CDR3 comprises 18 residues. The junction had 17 bases not matched to a gene; V was cut back by 5 bases and J by 1 base. The CDR3 DNA follows: TGTGCCAGCAGCCCCTCCCCTGGGTTGGGGACAGAGTCCTACGAGCAGTACTTC. Amino acids: CASSPSPGLGTESYEQYF.

The chain carries TRBV5-6 and TRBJ2-5, with D possibly TRBD2 on 6 matching bases. Germline V gene data show CDR1 as SGHDT and CDR2 as YYEEEE. The CDR3 has 15 amino acids. V dropped 1 base and J dropped 4 bases, with 14 bases sitting between them. CDR3 sequence (DNA): TGTGCCAGCAGCTTGCGACTAGGTTCGTCAGAGACCCAGTACTTC. It codes for CASSLRLGSSETQYF.

This rearrangement joins TRBV19 to TRBJ1-2; maybe TRBD1 (6 bases). Germline loops: CDR1 LNHDA, CDR2 SQIVND (reference sequence). CDR3 length: 13 residues. The ends were cut back, 1 base at V and 8 bases at J, with 11 bases in the middle. The CDR3 sequence is CASSIGTGWGYTF. The CDR3 nucleotides read TGTGCCAGTAGTATAGGTACAGGGTGGGGCTACACCTTC.

This sequence joins TRBV19 and TRBJ2-1; 12 bases are a match to TRBD2. Germline CDR1 reads LNHDA; CDR2 reads SQIVND (reference sequence). The CDR3 is 17 amino acids. The ends lost 4 bases at V and 4 bases at J; junction bases unmatched: 8. This chain's CDR3 is CASSTTTSGGRYNEQFF. CDR3 in DNA: TGTGCCAGTAGTACCACGACTAGCGGGGGCCGTTACAATGAGCAGTTCTTC.

V is TRBV10-2 and J is TRBJ1-6; the D is unclear. The CDR3 consists of 12 residues. Looked up from germline, CDR1 is WSHSY and CDR2 is SAAADI. The V gene lost 4 bases and the J gene lost 13 bases, with 11 bases spanning the gap. In nucleotides, the CDR3 is TGCGCCAGCAGTGCTCCTCAGGTCCCCCTCCACTTT. It yields the protein CASSAPQVPLHF.

The chain has TRBV10-3 and TRBJ2-1; TRBD2 matches at 13 bases. The V gene end was trimmed by 6 bases and the J gene end by 7 bases; junction bases not matched to a gene: 6. Germline CDR1 ENHRY, CDR2 SYGVKD. The CDR3 totals 15 residues. CDR3 protein: CAISPTSGRANEQFF. The CDR3 DNA follows: TGTGCCATCAGCCCCACTAGCGGGAGGGCGAATGAGCAGTTCTTC.

This chain joins TRBV28 and TRBJ2-1; the D gene is possibly TRBD2 (6 bases). Germline lookup yields CDR1 MDHEN and CDR2 SYDVKM. Deletions cut 5 bases from V and 6 bases from J, with 29 bases between. CDR3 length equals 19 residues. The CDR3 loop is CASSIRRVAEEGSGNEQFF. DNA for the CDR3: TGTGCCAGCAGTATTCGGCGGGTAGCGGAAGAGGGGTCAGGCAATGAGCAGTTCTTC. Combining the CDR3 with reference TRBV28 and TRBJ2-1 gives the whole variable domain DVKVTQSSRYLVKRTGEKVFLECVQDMDHENMFWYRQDPGLGLRLIYFSYDVKMKEKGDIPEGYSVSREKKERFSLILESASTNQTSMYLCASSIRRVAEEGSGNEQFFGPGTRLTVL.

This clone occurred a few times. The rearrangement links TRBV15 to TRBJ1-3, with TRBD1 matching over 9 bases. The trim removed 3 bases at V and 6 bases at J, leaving 9 bases unmatched. The CDR3 has 16 residues. Germline V gene data show CDR1 as LNHNV and CDR2 as YYDKDF (reference sequence). The CDR3 here is CATSSPSGQGENTIYF. The CDR3 nucleotides are TGTGCCACCAGCAGCCCCTCGGGACAGGGTGAAAACACCATATATTTT.

The chain recombines TRBV2 with TRBJ1-5; D is unclear. CDR1 is SNHLY, CDR2 FYNNEI, per germline. The ends were cut back, 8 bases at V and 4 bases at J, with 12 bases in the middle. CDR3 length equals 13 residues. The CDR3 nucleotides are TGTGCCAGCGCCAGTAACGGGAATCAGCCCCAGCATTTT. Encoded protein: CASASNGNQPQHF. The full variable domain, in which reference TRBV2 and TRBJ1-5 provide the parts outside the CDR3, is EPEVTQTPSHQVTQMGQEVILRCVPISNHLYFYWYRQILGQKVEFLVSFYNNEISEKSEIFDDQFSVERPDGSNFTLKIRSTKLEDSAMYFCASASNGNQPQHFGDGTRLSIL.

The chain joins TRBV5-1 to TRBJ1-1, with 9 bases that match TRBD1. Unmatched junction bases numbered 1, after V lost 3 bases and J lost 1 base. In germline, CDR1 is SGHRS, CDR2 YFSETQ. The CDR3 is made up of 14 amino acids. The CDR3 region is CASSSTGGNTEAFF. The CDR3 nucleotides read TGCGCCAGCAGCTCGACAGGGGGGAACACTGAAGCTTTCTTT.